This TCR beta chain was retrieved from a study of human T cells and chemical hapten exposure. Original analysis: Sampled TCR counts reached a median of around 100,000 per sample, with values ranging from roughly 20,000 to 700,000. One entry per CDR3 protein results from TCRdb running MiXCR on the RACE reads. Here the V and J calls rest on TCRdb's processing, not on the authors' analysis. The data contain approximately 400,000 distinct CDR3 sequences, about 4.8% of them singletons. This clonotype was seen a few times. Noted time point: patch test 1, 2 weeks after DPC sensitization. Treatment indicated: therapeutic diphenylcyclopropenone sensitization with weekly scalp DPC. The sequence was obtained from a woman in her 50s with alopecia areata. Some clones in this sample may be carry-over from other donors' samples. The sequences come from whole blood, collected in connection with sensitization to the hapten diphenylcyclopropenone (DPC).

CDR3 sequence: CSVGRQGYEQYF. Written as DNA, the CDR3 is TGCAGCGTTGGGAGACAGGGCTACGAGCAGTACTTC. The chain has TRBV29-1 and TRBJ2-7; 7 positions match TRBD1. This CDR3 region has 12 residues. J gave up 3 bases and V 4 bases, and 3 bases lay outside the gene matches. Per the germline V gene, CDR1 is SQVTM and CDR2 is ANQGSEA.